Shown below are 22 T cell receptor beta chains from a single sample sequenced in a study of CD8+ T cells in alopecia areata. RNA extraction was followed by reverse transcription into cDNA, which acted as the sequencing template. Sequencing was performed with immunoSEQ multiplex PCR; in TCRdb, only in-frame clones are kept and a portion is missing. The sample has 150,000 to 200,000 clones, 58% seen once; the top ten hold 15% to 20%. Treatment here: oral pan-JAK inhibitor, 5-10 mg twice daily. Sample: CD4+ T cells sorted from blood, taken at approximately week 60, from a patient treated with tofacitinib. Receptor source: a human donor with alopecia areata.

This clone was detected only a few times. The chain couples TRBV11-1 to TRBJ2-5, with 10 bases aligning to TRBD2. The ends lost 4 bases at V and 5 bases at J; junction bases unmatched: 4. The CDR3 length is 14 residues. Germline CDR1 reads SGHAT; CDR2 reads FQDESV (reference sequence). CDR3 DNA sequence: TGTGCCAGCAGCTCCGGACTAGCGGTTGAGACCCAGTACTTC. This encodes CASSSGLAVETQYF. The full variable domain, completed using reference TRBV11-1 and TRBJ2-5, is EAEVAQSPRYKITEKSQAVAFWCDPISGHATLYWYRQILGQGPELLVQFQDESVVDDSQLPKDRFSAERLKGVDSTLKIQPAELGDSAMYLCASSSGLAVETQYFGPGTRLLVL.

This sequence joins TRBV5-1 and TRBJ2-7; no definite D call. This CDR3 has 13 residues. Per the germline V gene, CDR1 is SGHRS and CDR2 is YFSETQ. V was clipped by 0 bases and J by 3 bases, with 7 bases between them. The chain's CDR3 is CASSLDGFYEQYF. Written as DNA, the CDR3 is TGCGCCAGCAGCTTGGACGGGTTCTACGAGCAGTACTTC.

With regard to this clone: This same CDR3 is encoded by further DNA sequences in the sample. This chain connects TRBV20-1 to TRBJ2-7, with D perhaps matching TRBD1 or TRBD2 (5 bases each). CDR1 is DFQATT and CDR2 is SNEGSKA in the germline V gene (reference sequence). The CDR3 sequence is 11 residues long. V lost 3 bases and J lost 3, with 6 bases in between. The chain's CDR3 is CSARGDYEQYF. The CDR3 bases are TGCAGTGCTAGGGGGGACTACGAGCAGTACTTC.

This chain uses TRBV29-1 with TRBJ1-4, with D maybe TRBD1 (6 bases). CDR1 is SQVTM, CDR2 ANQGSEA, per germline. This CDR3 spans 14 amino acids. V was trimmed by 7 bases and J by 0 bases, leaving 12 bases between them. The CDR3 spells CSGRGDTTNEKLFF. The CDR3 bases are TGCAGCGGGCGGGGGGACACAACTAATGAAAAACTGTTTTTT.

V usage is TRBV7-2 and J usage is TRBJ1-2; D remains unclear. The CDR3 has 13 residues. V was clipped by 5 bases and J by 1 base, with 8 bases between them. Germline CDR1 is SGHTA and CDR2 is FQGNSA. CDR3 sequence (DNA): TGTGCCAGCAGCCCCACAGTTAACTATGGCTACACCTTC. Translation gives CASSPTVNYGYTF.

This clone showed up just once. The rearrangement links TRBV18 to TRBJ1-2; D remains unclear. This CDR3 is built from 13 residues. CDR1 is KGHSH, CDR2 LQKENI, per germline. V lost 1 base and J lost 8, with 11 bases in between. The CDR3 region is CASSPQGEGGYTF. The CDR3 DNA reads as TGTGCCAGCTCACCACAGGGAGAGGGCGGCTACACCTTC.

The V gene is TRBV5-1, the J gene TRBJ2-2, with D perhaps assigned TRBD1 or TRBD2 (5 bases each). V was shortened by 7 bases and J by 0 bases, with 13 bases between the two germline ends. Germline-derived CDR1 and CDR2 are SGHRS and YFSETQ. This CDR3 contains 15 residues. CDR3 sequence: CASQSGPSNTGELFF. CDR3 coding DNA: TGCGCCAGCCAATCGGGGCCATCGAACACCGGGGAGCTGTTTTTT.

This clone was seen only once. The V call is TRBV15, the J call TRBJ1-2; a possible D gene is TRBD1 (6 bases). The V end lost 5 bases, the J end lost 2 bases, and 15 bases lay between the germline ends. The germline CDR1 and CDR2 sequences are LNHNV and YYDKDF (reference sequence). The CDR3 runs to 15 residues. CDR3 loop: CATSPRVGGNYGYTF. CDR3 bases: TGTGCCACCAGCCCCCGTGTGGGGGGCAACTATGGCTACACCTTC.

This chain connects TRBV29-1 to TRBJ2-3; the D gene is possibly TRBD1 (5 bases). Trimming took off 6 bases at V and 6 bases at J, with 7 bases between the two ends. Germline lookup yields CDR1 SQVTM and CDR2 ANQGSEA. The CDR3 is 10 amino acids. CDR3 DNA sequence: TGCAGCGTGGGGCGTGATACGCAGTATTTT. As protein: CSVGRDTQYF.

The CDR3: CASSKTGGAVYF. In nucleotides, the CDR3 is TGTGCCAGCAGCAAGACAGGGGGCGCGGTGTACTTC. The genes are TRBV27 and TRBJ2-7; TRBD1 agrees at 10 bases. CDR3 length equals 12 residues. Germline assignment: CDR1 MNHEY and CDR2 SMNVEV (reference sequence). After removal of 6 bases from V and 12 bases from J, the junction contained 8 bases not matched to a gene.

The rearrangement joins TRBV4-2 to TRBJ2-2, with 8 bases that match TRBD1. The CDR3 is 16 amino acids. From germline, CDR1 is LGHNA and CDR2 YNFKEQ. With 3 bases clipped from V and 0 bases from J, the junction kept 3 bases outside the gene matches. The CDR3 nucleotides are TGTGCCAGCAGCCACACAGGGGGTACGAACACCGGGGAGCTGTTTTTT. Translated: CASSHTGGTNTGELFF.

The chain employs TRBV2 and TRBJ2-5, with 11 bases identical to TRBD2. This CDR3 region has 14 residues. The germline CDR1 and CDR2 sequences are SNHLY and FYNNEI. Trimming removed 5 bases from V and 4 bases from J; junction bases left unmatched: 3. The CDR3 DNA follows: TGTGCCAGCAGTCGACTAGCGGGGAGAGAGACCCAGTACTTC. Encoded protein: CASSRLAGRETQYF. The whole variable domain, filled in from reference TRBV2 and TRBJ2-5, reads EPEVTQTPSHQVTQMGQEVILRCVPISNHLYFYWYRQILGQKVEFLVSFYNNEISEKSEIFDDQFSVERPDGSNFTLKIRSTKLEDSAMYFCASSRLAGRETQYFGPGTRLLVL.

This chain uses TRBV30 with TRBJ2-5; a weak D match, TRBD2 (5 bases). The CDR3 has 12 amino acids. V was pared by 4 bases and J by 2 bases, with 8 bases between. The V gene's germline CDR1 is GTSNPN and CDR2 SVGIG (reference sequence). In DNA form, the CDR3 reads TGTGCCTGGACGGGGTTTCAAGAGACCCAGTACTTC. Protein product: CAWTGFQETQYF.

This clone was counted ten times or more. V is TRBV7-2 and J is TRBJ2-3; 8 nucleotides align to TRBD1. The CDR3 is 15 amino acids. Germline V CDR1 and CDR2: SGHTA, FQGNSA. Trimming removed 1 base from V and 5 bases from J; junction bases left unmatched: 5. CDR3 in DNA: TGTGCCAGCAGCTTAGTTCAGGGGGCGAGAGATACGCAGTATTTT. As protein: CASSLVQGARDTQYF.

CDR3 DNA: TGTGCCAGCACCGGGGGACAGCCTTTCCAAGAGACCCAGTACTTC. This encodes CASTGGQPFQETQYF. The J gene is TRBJ2-5, the V gene TRBV5-4; a weak D match, TRBD1 (7 bases). The CDR3 sequence is 15 residues long. Germline CDR1 reads SGHNT; CDR2 reads YYREEE (reference sequence). Between the trimmed V and J ends, which lost 6 bases and 1 base, there was a span of 16 bases.

This clone turned up a few times. The chain joins TRBV7-6 to TRBJ2-2, with D tentatively TRBD2 (6 bases). Between the trimmed V and J ends, which lost 7 bases and 5 bases, there was a span of 17 bases. The CDR3 is 15 residues long. The germline V gene has CDR1 SGHVS and CDR2 FNYEAQ. CDR3: CASTARLRGTGELFF. The CDR3 DNA reads TGTGCCAGCACCGCAAGGTTGCGGGGAACCGGGGAGCTGTTTTTT.

The chain carries TRBV7-8 and TRBJ2-4, with D unclear. The CDR3 covers 16 residues. Trimming took off 6 bases at V and 7 bases at J, with 22 bases between the two ends. Germline V gives CDR1 SGHVS, CDR2 FQNEAQ. The CDR3 DNA reads TGTGCCAGCAGTGTGTTAGTGAGGAGTCCACCTAACATTCAGTACTTC. Residues: CASSVLVRSPPNIQYF.

This chain connects TRBV27 to TRBJ2-3; 10 bases are shared with TRBD1. Trimming took 6 bases from V and 2 from J; bases not matched to a gene: 8. The CDR3 has 16 residues. Germline-derived CDR1 and CDR2 are MNHEY and SMNVEV (reference sequence). For the CDR3, the DNA is TGTGCCAGCAGGGGCCGGGACAGGGGTGTCACAGATACGCAGTATTTT. This sequence encodes CASRGRDRGVTDTQYF.

The rearrangement uses TRBV18 and TRBJ1-1, with 8 bases lining up with TRBD1. V lost 4 bases, J lost 10 bases, and 8 bases stayed unmatched. Germline-derived CDR1 and CDR2 are KGHSH and LQKENI. This CDR3 is built from 13 residues. CDR3 bases: TGTGCCAGCTCACTCGGACAGGGTCTTCGAGCTTTCTTT. The encoded protein is CASSLGQGLRAFF.

This chain uses TRBV19 with TRBJ1-2, with D unclear. The V gene lost 3 bases and the J gene lost 7 bases, with 9 bases spanning the gap. CDR1 and CDR2 from the germline V gene are LNHDA and SQIVND (reference sequence). CDR3 length: 12 amino acids. In DNA, the CDR3 is TGTGCCAGTAGTATTCGGGGAAGTGGCTACACCTTC. It yields the protein CASSIRGSGYTF.

V gene TRBV30 combines with J gene TRBJ2-2; a possible D gene is TRBD2 (6 bases). In germline, CDR1 is GTSNPN, CDR2 SVGIG (reference sequence). The CDR3 runs to 16 residues. V was pared by 5 bases and J by 4 bases, with 20 bases between. The CDR3 here is CAWGKGTVTFTGELFF. As DNA, the CDR3 is TGTGCCTGGGGAAAGGGGACTGTGACATTCACCGGGGAGCTGTTTTTT.

In this sample, this clone turned up once. This chain links TRBV4-1 with TRBJ2-5; D could derive from TRBD1 or TRBD2 (5 bases each). CDR3 length: 12 amino acids. Looked up from germline, CDR1 is MGHRA and CDR2 is YSYEKL. V dropped 5 bases and J dropped 4 bases, with 8 bases sitting between them. CDR3 amino acids: CASSGTGETQYF. The CDR3 DNA follows: TGCGCCAGCAGCGGGACGGGAGAGACCCAGTACTTC.